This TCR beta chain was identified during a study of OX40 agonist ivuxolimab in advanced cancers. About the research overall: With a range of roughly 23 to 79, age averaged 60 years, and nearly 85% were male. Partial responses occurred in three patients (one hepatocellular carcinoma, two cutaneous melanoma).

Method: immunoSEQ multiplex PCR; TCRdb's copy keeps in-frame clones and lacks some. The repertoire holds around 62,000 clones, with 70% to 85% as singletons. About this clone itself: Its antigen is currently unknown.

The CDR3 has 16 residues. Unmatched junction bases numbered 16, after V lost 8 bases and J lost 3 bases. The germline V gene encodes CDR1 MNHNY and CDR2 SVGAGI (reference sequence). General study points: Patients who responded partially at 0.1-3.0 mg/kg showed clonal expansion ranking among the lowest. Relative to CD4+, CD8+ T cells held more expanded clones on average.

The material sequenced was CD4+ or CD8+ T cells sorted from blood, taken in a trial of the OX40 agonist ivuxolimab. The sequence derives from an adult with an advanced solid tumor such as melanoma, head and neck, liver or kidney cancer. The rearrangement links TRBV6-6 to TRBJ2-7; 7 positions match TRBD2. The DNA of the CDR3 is TGTGCCAGCGGACTGACTTTAGGGAGGGGAAACTACGAGCAGTACTTC. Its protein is CASGLTLGRGNYEQYF.